This is a list of T cell receptor beta chains from one sample in a study of blood T cells in healthy people across ages. TCRdb re-derived calls from the 5' RACE reads in MiXCR, one entry per CDR3 protein. The sample yields around 2 million distinct CDR3 sequences, 30% to 40% seen once. Sequenced: blood. Every receptor here comes from a human donor in good health. The CDR3 runs from the conserved cysteine through the conserved F or W. A D gene is named only where the DNA matches it firmly.

V gene: TRBV12-3/TRBV12-4
D gene: TRBD2
CDR3 protein: CASSPRLAGIGDMQYF

V gene: TRBV4-1
D gene: -
CDR3 protein: CASSQEPSTVYGYTF

V gene: TRBV13
D gene: -
CDR3 protein: CASSLGPRHGLLETEAFF

V gene: TRBV11-2
D gene: -
CDR3 protein: CASSTILGAYEQYF

V gene: TRBV7-9
D gene: -
CDR3 protein: CASSLVGFGYTF

V gene: TRBV18
D gene: -
CDR3 protein: CASSSQGSKNIQYF

V gene: TRBV4-3
D gene: -
CDR3 protein: CASSHRREYSYEQYF

V gene: TRBV20-1
D gene: -
CDR3 protein: CSARAPGGEYCEQYF

V gene: TRBV4-2
D gene: -
CDR3 protein: CASSSPVPTDGYTF

V gene: TRBV7-3
D gene: TRBD2
CDR3 protein: CASSLASGRRNEQFF

V gene: TRBV13
D gene: -
CDR3 protein: CAGSPRDMFYGYTF

V gene: TRBV20-1
D gene: -
CDR3 protein: CSEKGSGTDTQYF

V gene: TRBV12-3/TRBV12-4
D gene: TRBD1
CDR3 protein: CASSQRGQGVYSPLHF

V gene: TRBV20-1
D gene: -
CDR3 protein: CSARFREAYTF

V gene: TRBV20-1
D gene: TRBD2
CDR3 protein: CSARDPFLAGGQKDTQYF

V gene: TRBV6-1
D gene: -
CDR3 protein: CASSPLRPGGKLYSNQPQHF

V gene: TRBV7-2
D gene: -
CDR3 protein: CASSFRGQYNSPLHF

V gene: TRBV20-1
D gene: -
CDR3 protein: CSARDRTGRSEQYF

V gene: TRBV4-2
D gene: -
CDR3 protein: CASSQAEGGTDTQYF

V gene: TRBV20-1
D gene: TRBD2
CDR3 protein: CSARDPSGSSTDTQYF

V gene: TRBV14
D gene: -
CDR3 protein: CASSRRDYTTQSPLHF

V gene: TRBV4-2
D gene: -
CDR3 protein: CASSQVGDYNEQFF

V gene: TRBV12-3/TRBV12-4
D gene: TRBD2
CDR3 protein: CASRPTSGGPLETQYF

V gene: TRBV7-2
D gene: TRBD1
CDR3 protein: CASSLRDRQPQHF

V gene: TRBV7-9
D gene: TRBD1
CDR3 protein: CASSLVPQGVLYGYTF